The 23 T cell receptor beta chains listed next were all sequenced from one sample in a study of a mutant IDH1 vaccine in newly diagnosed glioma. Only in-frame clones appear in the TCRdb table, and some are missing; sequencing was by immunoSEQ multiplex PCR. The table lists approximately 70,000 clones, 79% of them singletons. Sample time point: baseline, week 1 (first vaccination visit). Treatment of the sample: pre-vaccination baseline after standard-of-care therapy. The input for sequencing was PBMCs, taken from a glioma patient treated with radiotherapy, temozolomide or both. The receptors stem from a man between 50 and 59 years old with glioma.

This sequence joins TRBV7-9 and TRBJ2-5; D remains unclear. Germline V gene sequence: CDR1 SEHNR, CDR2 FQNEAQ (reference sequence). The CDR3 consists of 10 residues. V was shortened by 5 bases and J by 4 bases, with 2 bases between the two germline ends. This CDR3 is CASSVETQYF. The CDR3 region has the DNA TGTGCCAGCAGCGTAGAGACCCAGTACTTC.

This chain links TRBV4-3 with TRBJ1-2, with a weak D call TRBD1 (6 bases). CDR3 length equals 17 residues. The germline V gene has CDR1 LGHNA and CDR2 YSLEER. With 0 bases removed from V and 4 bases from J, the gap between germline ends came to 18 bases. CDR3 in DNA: TGCGCCAGCAGCCAAGATAGGGTGGCAGGGGTTATCTATGGCTACACCTTC. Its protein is CASSQDRVAGVIYGYTF.

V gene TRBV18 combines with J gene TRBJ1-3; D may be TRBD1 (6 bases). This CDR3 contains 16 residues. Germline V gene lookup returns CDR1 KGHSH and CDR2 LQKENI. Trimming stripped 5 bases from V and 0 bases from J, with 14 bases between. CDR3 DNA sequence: TGTGCCAGCTCATTAGGGCAGGGGAGCTCTGGAAACACCATATATTTT. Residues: CASSLGQGSSGNTIYF.

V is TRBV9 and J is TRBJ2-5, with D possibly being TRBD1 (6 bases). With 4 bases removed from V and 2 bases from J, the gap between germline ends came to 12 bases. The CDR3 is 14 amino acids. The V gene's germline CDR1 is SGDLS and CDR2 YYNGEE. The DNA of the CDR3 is TGTGCCAGCAGCCTCATGGACAGACAAGAGACCCAGTACTTC. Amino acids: CASSLMDRQETQYF.

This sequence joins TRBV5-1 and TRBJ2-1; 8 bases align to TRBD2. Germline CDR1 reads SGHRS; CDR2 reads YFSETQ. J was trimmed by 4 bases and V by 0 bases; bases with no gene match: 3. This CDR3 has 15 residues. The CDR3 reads CASSLGGGTYNEQFF. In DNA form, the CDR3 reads TGCGCCAGCAGCTTGGGCGGGGGGACTTACAATGAGCAGTTCTTC. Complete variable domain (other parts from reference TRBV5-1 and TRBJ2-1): KAGVTQTPRYLIKTRGQQVTLSCSPISGHRSVSWYQQTPGQGLQFLFEYFSETQRNKGNFPGRFSGRQFSNSRSEMNVSTLELGDSALYLCASSLGGGTYNEQFFGPGTRLTVL.

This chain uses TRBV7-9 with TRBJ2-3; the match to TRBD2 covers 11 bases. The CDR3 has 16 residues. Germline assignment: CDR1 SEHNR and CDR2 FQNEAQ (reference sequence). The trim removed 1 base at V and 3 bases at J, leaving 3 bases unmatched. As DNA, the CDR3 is TGTGCCAGCAGCTTAGGACTAGCGGGGAGAACAGATACGCAGTATTTT. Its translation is CASSLGLAGRTDTQYF.

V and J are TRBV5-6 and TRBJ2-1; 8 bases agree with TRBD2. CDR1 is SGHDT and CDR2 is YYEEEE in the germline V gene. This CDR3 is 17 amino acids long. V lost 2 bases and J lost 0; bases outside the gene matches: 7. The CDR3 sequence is CASSFEAGVTSYNEQFF. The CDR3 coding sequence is TGTGCCAGCAGCTTTGAAGCGGGGGTTACCTCCTACAATGAGCAGTTCTTC.

The CDR3 sequence: CASSKGWMGRREDEQYF. The CDR3 nucleotides are TGTGCCAGCAGCAAAGGATGGATGGGCAGGAGGGAAGACGAGCAGTACTTC. V usage is TRBV21-1 and J usage is TRBJ2-7; the DNA was not used to check the table's D call, TRBD2. TRBV21-1 is listed as a pseudogene. The CDR3 has 17 amino acids.

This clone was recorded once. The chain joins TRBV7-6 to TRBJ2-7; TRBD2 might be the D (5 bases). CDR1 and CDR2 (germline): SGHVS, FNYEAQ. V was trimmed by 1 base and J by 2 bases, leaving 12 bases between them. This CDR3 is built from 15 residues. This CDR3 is CASSLGLRRTYEQYF. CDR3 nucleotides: TGTGCCAGCAGCTTAGGACTCCGGAGGACCTACGAGCAGTACTTC.

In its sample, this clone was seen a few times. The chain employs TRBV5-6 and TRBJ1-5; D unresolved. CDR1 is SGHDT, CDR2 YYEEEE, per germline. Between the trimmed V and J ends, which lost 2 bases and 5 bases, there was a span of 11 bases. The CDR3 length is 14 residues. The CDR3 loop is CASSFGSFDQPQHF. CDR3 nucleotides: TGTGCCAGCAGCTTTGGTTCCTTTGATCAGCCCCAGCATTTT.

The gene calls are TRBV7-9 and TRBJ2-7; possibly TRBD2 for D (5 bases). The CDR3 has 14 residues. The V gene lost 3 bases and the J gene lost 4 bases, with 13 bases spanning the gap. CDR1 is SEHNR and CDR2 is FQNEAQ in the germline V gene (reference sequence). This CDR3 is CASSFGWAGYEQYF. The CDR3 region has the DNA TGTGCCAGCAGCTTTGGATGGGCGGGTTACGAGCAGTACTTC.

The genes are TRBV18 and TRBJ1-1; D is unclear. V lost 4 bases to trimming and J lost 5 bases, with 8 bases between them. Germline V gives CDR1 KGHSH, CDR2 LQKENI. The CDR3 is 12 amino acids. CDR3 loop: CASSLRQTEAFF. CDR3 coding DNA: TGTGCCAGCTCACTCAGACAAACTGAAGCTTTCTTT.

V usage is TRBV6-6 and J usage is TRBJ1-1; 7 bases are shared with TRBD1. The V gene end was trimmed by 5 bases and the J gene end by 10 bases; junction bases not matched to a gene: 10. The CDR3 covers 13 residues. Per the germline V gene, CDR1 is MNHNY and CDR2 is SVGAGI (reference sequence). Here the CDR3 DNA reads TGTGCCAGCAGTCACCGGGACAGCCCTACAGCTTTCTTT. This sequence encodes CASSHRDSPTAFF.

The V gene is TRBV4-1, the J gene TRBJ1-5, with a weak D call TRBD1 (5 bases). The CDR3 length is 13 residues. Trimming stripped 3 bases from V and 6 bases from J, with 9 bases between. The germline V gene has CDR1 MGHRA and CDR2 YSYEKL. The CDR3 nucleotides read TGCGCCAGCAGCCAGACTGGGGGTCAGCCCCAGCATTTT. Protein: CASSQTGGQPQHF.

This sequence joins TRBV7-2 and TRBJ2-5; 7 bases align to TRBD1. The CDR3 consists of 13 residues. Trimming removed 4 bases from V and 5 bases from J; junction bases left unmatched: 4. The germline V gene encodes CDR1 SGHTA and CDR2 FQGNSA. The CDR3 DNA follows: TGTGCCAGCAGCTGGGGACAGTTGGAGACCCAGTACTTC. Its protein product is CASSWGQLETQYF. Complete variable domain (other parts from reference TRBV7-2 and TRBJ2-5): GAGVSQSPSNKVTEKGKDVELRCDPISGHTALYWYRQSLGQGLEFLIYFQGNSAPDKSGLPSDRFSAERTGGSVSTLTIQRTQQEDSAVYLCASSWGQLETQYFGPGTRLLVL.

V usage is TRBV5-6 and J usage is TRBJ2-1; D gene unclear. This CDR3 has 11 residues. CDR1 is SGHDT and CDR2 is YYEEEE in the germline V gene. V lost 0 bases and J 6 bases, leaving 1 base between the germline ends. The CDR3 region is CASSLANEQFF. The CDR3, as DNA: TGTGCCAGCAGCTTGGCCAATGAGCAGTTCTTC. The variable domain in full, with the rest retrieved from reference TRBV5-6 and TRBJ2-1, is DAGVTQSPTHLIKTRGQQVTLRCSPKSGHDTVSWYQQALGQGPQFIFQYYEEEERQRGNFPDRFSGHQFPNYSSELNVNALLLGDSALYLCASSLANEQFFGPGTRLTVL.

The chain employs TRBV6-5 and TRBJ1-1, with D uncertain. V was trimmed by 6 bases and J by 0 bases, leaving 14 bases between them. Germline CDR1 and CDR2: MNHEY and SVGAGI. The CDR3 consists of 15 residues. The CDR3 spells CASSPFKVLNTEAFF. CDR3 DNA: TGTGCCAGCAGCCCTTTTAAGGTCCTGAACACTGAAGCTTTCTTT.

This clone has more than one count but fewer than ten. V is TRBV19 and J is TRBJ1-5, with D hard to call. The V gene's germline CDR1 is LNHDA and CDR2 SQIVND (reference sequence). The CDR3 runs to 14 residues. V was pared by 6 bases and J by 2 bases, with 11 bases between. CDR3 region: CASRREYGNQPQHF. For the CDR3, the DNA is TGTGCCAGTAGAAGAGAGTATGGCAATCAGCCCCAGCATTTT.

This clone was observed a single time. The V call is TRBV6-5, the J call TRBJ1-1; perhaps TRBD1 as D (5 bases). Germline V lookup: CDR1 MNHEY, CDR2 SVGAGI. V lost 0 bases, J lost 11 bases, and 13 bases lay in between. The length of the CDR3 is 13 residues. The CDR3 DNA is TGTGCCAGCAGTTACTCGAAGTTCAGGGATGCTTTCTTT. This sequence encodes CASSYSKFRDAFF.

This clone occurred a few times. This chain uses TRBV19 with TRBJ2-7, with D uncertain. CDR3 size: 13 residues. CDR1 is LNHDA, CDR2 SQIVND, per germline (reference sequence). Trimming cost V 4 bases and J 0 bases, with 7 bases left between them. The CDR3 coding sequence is TGTGCCAGTAGTAATCCCAACTCCTACGAGCAGTACTTC. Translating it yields CASSNPNSYEQYF.

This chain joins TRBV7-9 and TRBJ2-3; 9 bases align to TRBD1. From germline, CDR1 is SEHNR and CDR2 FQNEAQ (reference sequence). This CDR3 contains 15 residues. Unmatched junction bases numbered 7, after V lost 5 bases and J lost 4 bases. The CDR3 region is CASSPQRQGADTQYF. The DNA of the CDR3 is TGTGCCAGCAGCCCCCAGAGACAGGGGGCAGATACGCAGTATTTT.

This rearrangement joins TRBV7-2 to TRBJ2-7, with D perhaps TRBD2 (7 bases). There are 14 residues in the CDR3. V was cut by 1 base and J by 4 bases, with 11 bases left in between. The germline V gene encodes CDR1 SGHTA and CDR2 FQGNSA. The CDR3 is CASSLVGGQYEQYF. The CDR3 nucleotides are TGTGCCAGCAGCTTAGTGGGGGGGCAGTACGAGCAGTACTTC.

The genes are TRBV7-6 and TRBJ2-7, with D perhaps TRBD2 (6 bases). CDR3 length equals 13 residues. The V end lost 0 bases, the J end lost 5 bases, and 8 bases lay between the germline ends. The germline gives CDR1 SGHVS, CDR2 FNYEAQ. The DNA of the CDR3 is TGTGCCAGCAGCTTAGCGCGGGGTGACGAGCAGTACTTC. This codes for CASSLARGDEQYF.